This T cell receptor (beta chain) was captured by sequencing in a study of T cells in tumors after PD-1 blockade. Looking at the study overall: Treatment was either pembrolizumab 200 mg every 3 weeks or cemiplimab 350 mg every 2 weeks. Some patients also took daily vismodegib 150 mg during anti-PD-1 treatment. On average, peripheral blood gave about 120,000 TCR templates and around 40,000 unique clonotypes.

Germline CDR1 reads SGHDN; CDR2 reads FVKESK. V lost 0 bases, J lost 7 bases, and 1 base stayed unmatched. The CDR3 covers 13 residues. TCRdb keeps only in-frame clones here, not all; method: immunoSEQ multiplex PCR. The sample records around 50,000 clones, 60% to 80% being singletons. The gene calls are TRBV14 and TRBJ2-5; TRBD2 aligns across 8 bases. The material was PBMCs, obtained before anti-PD-1 treatment. This sequence was found in a human donor with basal cell carcinoma. CDR3 residues: CASSQDGRATQYF. For the CDR3, the DNA is TGTGCCAGCAGCCAAGACGGGAGGGCGACCCAGTACTTC.